There are a few counts of the clone carrying this TCR beta chain. Its antigen is unidentified. The data are from a study of response to subunit inactivated influenza vaccine. V gave up 3 bases and J gave up 2 bases, with 13 bases separating them. From germline, CDR1 is DFQATT and CDR2 SNEGSKA (reference sequence). This CDR3 contains 14 residues. General observations from the study: Authors suggested seasonal influenza vaccinations each recruit few new T cells.

TCRdb re-analysed the RT-PCR reads in MiXCR, keeping a single row per CDR3 protein. The profile shows hundreds of thousands of distinct CDR3 sequences, around 11% of them singletons. The gene calls are TRBV20-1 and TRBJ1-1; the D is unclear. The origin of this receptor is a man aged 50 to 60 who received an inactivated influenza vaccine. The sequenced sample was PBMCs from blood, obtained on the day of vaccination. The CDR3 region has the DNA TGCAGTGCTAGGGCTGGTCAGGCAAACACTGAAGCTTTCTTT. The encoded protein is CSARAGQANTEAFF.